The present entry profiles one T cell receptor (beta chain) with its context. Within the sample, other DNA sequences also encode this same CDR3. The record originates from a study of glioma-infiltrating T cells after dendritic cell vaccination. Study information: Dendritic cells derived from monocytes and pulsed with autologous tumor lysate formed the vaccine.

Patients had residual fresh-frozen tumor tissue and more than two years of survival data. Isocitrate dehydrogenase mutation was absent in all glioblastoma patients. The PCR used 60 V beta and 13 J beta primers. Only in-frame clones appear in the TCRdb table, and some are missing; sequencing was by immunoSEQ multiplex PCR. The data show under 100,000 clones, about 79% seen once. CDR3 length: 14 amino acids. Germline trimming cut 5 bases from V and 4 bases from J; bases unmatched to any gene: 6. Germline V gene data show CDR1 as MDHEN and CDR2 as SYDVKM. The input for sequencing was blood, taken before dendritic cell vaccination. V usage is TRBV28 and J usage is TRBJ1-2; TRBD1 aligns across 8 bases. The TCR was taken from a human donor with glioblastoma. The CDR3 loop reads CASSPGQGIYGYTF. The CDR3, as DNA: TGTGCCAGCAGTCCCGGACAGGGAATCTATGGCTACACCTTC.